This T cell receptor (beta chain) originates from a study of blood T cell repertoires in COVID-19. TCRdb keeps only in-frame clones here, not all; method: immunoSEQ multiplex PCR. Of about 98,000 clones in the sample, around 84% are singletons; the top ten hold just under 4.5%. The clonotype was recovered from a human donor in a cohort sampled during active COVID-19. The sequenced sample was peripheral blood.

Written as DNA, the CDR3 is TGTGCCAGCAGCTTAGGCAGGGGGCCAGGCACTGAAGCTTTCTTT. Amino acid sequence: CASSLGRGPGTEAFF. V and J are TRBV7-8 and TRBJ1-1; TRBD1 matches at 8 bases. The CDR3 runs 15 residues. Germline CDR1 and CDR2: SGHVS and FQNEAQ. The V and J ends lost 1 base and 4 bases, in that order; junction bases with no gene match: 5.